This T cell receptor (beta chain) was observed in a study of blood T cell repertoires in COVID-19. Assay: immunoSEQ multiplex PCR; the TCRdb copy retains only in-frame clones and omits some. Seen here are over 350,000 clones, roughly nine tenths observed once, and the top ten hold just over 0.85%. J lost 0 bases, V lost 5 bases, and 4 bases had no gene match. Germline-derived CDR1 and CDR2 are MGHDK and SYGVNS. This CDR3 region has 16 residues. The clonotype originates from a woman in her 40s who had been exposed to COVID-19. Sequenced sample: PBMCs or T cells enriched from blood (not recorded which). The gene calls are TRBV25-1 and TRBJ2-6, with 7 bases that match TRBD2. The CDR3 nucleotides are TGTGCCAGCAGTAGAGCGGGGAGCTCTGGGGCCAACGTCCTGACTTTC. Its translation is CASSRAGSSGANVLTF. The full variable domain, completed using reference TRBV25-1 and TRBJ2-6, is EADIYQTPRYLVIGTGKKITLECSQTMGHDKMYWYQQDPGMELHLIHYSYGVNSTEKGDLSSESTVSRIRTEHFPLTLESARPSHTSQYLCASSRAGSSGANVLTFGAGSRLTVL.